This T cell receptor (beta chain) was captured by sequencing in a study of T cell repertoires in cytomegalovirus infection. The CDR3 consists of 15 residues. Looked up from germline, CDR1 is SGHRS and CDR2 is YFSETQ. V gave up 4 bases and J gave up 3 bases; unmatched junction bases: 7. This clonotype was found many times. TCRdb re-derived calls from the reads in MiXCR, one entry per CDR3 protein. The profile covers hundreds of thousands of distinct CDR3 sequences, with about 11% appearing a single time and 10% to 13% taken by the ten largest. This TCR derives from a human donor in good health (CMV status not recorded). Some clones in this sample may be carry-over from other donors' samples. Sample: PBMCs. This chain connects TRBV5-1 to TRBJ2-4; 7 bases map to TRBD1. The CDR3 protein is CASSLYRGGKNIQYF. Written as DNA, the CDR3 is TGCGCCAGCAGCCTCTACAGGGGTGGCAAAAACATTCAGTACTTC.